This T cell receptor (beta chain) was retrieved from a study of cytomegalovirus exposure and HLA in healthy donors. CDR1 and CDR2 (germline): SGHVS, FNYEAQ. The CDR3 has 18 amino acids. V dropped 1 base and J dropped 0; count of bases not matched to a gene: 5. Primers for the PCR totalled 60 Vbeta and 13 Jbeta. Repertoires were generated with immunoSEQ multiplex PCR, while TCRdb's copy carries only in-frame clones and drops some. The table records 150,000 or so clones, roughly 80% of them present only once. Input material: PBMCs. The source is a male donor in good health and CMV-seronegative. V is TRBV7-6 and J is TRBJ2-2; 10 bases line up with TRBD2. The CDR3 DNA follows: TGTGCCAGCAGCTTAGGGTCTAGCGGGGGACCGAACACCGGGGAGCTGTTTTTT. Amino acid sequence: CASSLGSSGGPNTGELFF.